The rows below give T cell receptor beta chains drawn from one sample of a study of T cell responses to AZD1222 COVID-19 vaccine. Here immunoSEQ multiplex PCR was the method, and the copy in TCRdb shows in-frame clones only, minus some. The repertoire consists of about 88,000 clones, with 90% occurring once and the leading ten covering about 5.4%. This specimen consisted of peripheral blood, obtained 28 days after the second AZD1222 dose. The source is an adult who received the AZD1222 COVID-19 vaccine. CDR3s include the opening cysteine and the closing phenylalanine or tryptophan. The D gene is left open where the match is weak. The size field is filled for only some rows; it gives once, few, many or a size class.

. | TRBD1 | TRBJ2-7 | TRBV28 | TGTGCCAGCAGCCGAATCACGGGACAGGCCTACGAGCAGTACTTC | CASSRITGQAYEQYF
. | TRBD2 | TRBJ2-1 | TRBV7-3 | TGTGCCAGCAGCCCCCCCGGACTAGCGGGGGAAAATGAGCAGTTCTTC | CASSPPGLAGENEQFF
few | . | TRBJ1-2 | TRBV5-6 | TGTGCCAGCAGCCTGGATGGGGGCGGGTCCCAAAATGGCTACACCTTC | CASSLDGGGSQNGYTF
. | . | TRBJ1-1 | TRBV10-3 | TGTGCCATCAGTGGGAAGTTCATGAACACTGAAGCTTTCTTT | CAISGKFMNTEAFF
. | . | TRBJ1-1 | TRBV9 | TGTGCCAGCAGCGGAACCCGGGGACCCCCGAACACTGAAGCTTTCTTT | CASSGTRGPPNTEAFF
. | TRBD1 | TRBJ1-5 | TRBV2 | TGTGCCAGCAGCCCGGGACAGGGGAATCAGCCCCAGCATTTT | CASSPGQGNQPQHF
once | . | TRBJ2-1 | TRBV6-4 | TGTGCCAGCAGTGTAGAGACTGGTCGGACCAATGAGCAGTTCTTC | CASSVETGRTNEQFF
. | TRBD2 | TRBJ2-7 | TRBV14 | TGTGCCAGCAGCCAAGAGGTCGGGGGGTACGAGCAGTACTTC | CASSQEVGGYEQYF
. | . | TRBJ1-2 | TRBV9 | TGTGCCAGCAGCGTAGATGGTTACTATGGCTACACCTTC | CASSVDGYYGYTF
. | . | TRBJ1-6 | TRBV9 | TGTGCCAGCAGCGTAGAGGCCGGGCCACCCCTCCACTTT | CASSVEAGPPLHF
. | TRBD2 | TRBJ2-5 | TRBV28 | TGTGCCAGCAGTTTCAGACTAGCGGGCGTAGAGACCCAGTACTTC | CASSFRLAGVETQYF
. | . | TRBJ1-1 | TRBV10-3 | TGTGCCATCAGTTACAGGGCGGACACTGAAGCTTTCTTT | CAISYRADTEAFF
. | . | TRBJ1-2 | TRBV30 | TGTGCCGGACCGGGGACCCCGGATTCTAACTATGGCTACACCTTC | CAGPGTPDSNYGYTF
. | . | TRBJ2-7 | TRBV9 | TGTGCCAGCAGCGTAGAAGGCCGGGTCAGGGACGAGCAGTACTTC | CASSVEGRVRDEQYF
. | . | TRBJ2-6 | TRBV19 | TGTGCCAGTAAACATTCAAGGGACGTACGATCTGGGGCCAACGTCCTGACTTTC | CASKHSRDVRSGANVLTF
. | TRBD1 | TRBJ2-7 | TRBV6-5 | TGTGCCAGCACCGGACAGGAAACATACGAGCAGTACTTC | CASTGQETYEQYF
. | TRBD1 | TRBJ1-1 | TRBV28 | TGTGCCATCAACGGACAGGAGAACACTGAAGCTTTCTTT | CAINGQENTEAFF
. | . | TRBJ1-4 | TRBV28 | TGTGCCAGCAGTTCTCCAGGGGTAATTCATGAAAAACTGTTTTTT | CASSSPGVIHEKLFF
. | TRBD1 | TRBJ2-1 | TRBV7-3 | TGTGCCAGCAGCTTAATTGGCAGGGGGCCGTACAATGAGCAGTTCTTC | CASSLIGRGPYNEQFF
. | TRBD1 | TRBJ1-3 | TRBV3-1/TRBV3-2 | TGTGCCAGCAGCCTTCCGGGACAGGGGTCGAGGGGAAACACCATATATTTT | CASSLPGQGSRGNTIYF
. | TRBD1 | TRBJ1-5 | TRBV19 | TGTGCCAGTAAAGGACAGGGCGGGAATCAGCCCCAGCATTTT | CASKGQGGNQPQHF
. | . | TRBJ1-4 | TRBV30 | TGTGCCTGGGGGCGAAGGGGGATAAATGAAAAACTGTTTTTT | CAWGRRGINEKLFF
. | . | TRBJ1-5 | TRBV15 | TGTGCCACCAGCAAAGGTTTTTTTGCAGGGGCGAAAAATCAGCCCCAGCATTTT | CATSKGFFAGAKNQPQHF
. | . | TRBJ1-1 | TRBV19 | TGTGCCAGTAGTCTGCAGAGGGGGACTGAAGCTTTCTTT | CASSLQRGTEAFF
. | . | TRBJ1-2 | TRBV2 | TGTGCCAGCAGTGCCTCCGCCAGGCGGGGGGGCTACACCTTC | CASSASARRGGYTF
. | . | TRBJ1-2 | TRBV5-4 | TGTGCCAGCAGCTTGACAGACTATGGCTACACCTTC | CASSLTDYGYTF
. | . | TRBJ2-3 | TRBV19 | TGTGCCAGTAGGTCCAGGGGGGAGGATACGCAGTATTTT | CASRSRGEDTQYF
. | . | TRBJ2-2 | TRBV5-4 | TGTGGCTGGGGGGCGAACACCGGGGAGCTGTTTTTT | CGWGANTGELFF
. | TRBD1 | TRBJ1-1 | TRBV19 | TGTGCCAGTAGTCCCCAACAGGGGTTGGGCACTGAAGCTTTCTTT | CASSPQQGLGTEAFF
. | TRBD1 | TRBJ1-5 | TRBV19 | TGTGCCAGCGCTGACAGGGTTGGTCAGCCCCAGCATTTT | CASADRVGQPQHF
. | . | TRBJ2-1 | TRBV7-9 | TGTGCCACCACGCCCTTACAGAGCTCCTACAATGAGCAGTTCTTC | CATTPLQSSYNEQFF
once | TRBD2 | TRBJ2-7 | TRBV6-5 | TGTGCCAGCAGGGCTACTAGCGGTTGGGCCTACGAGCAGTACTTC | CASRATSGWAYEQYF
. | TRBD1 | TRBJ1-6 | TRBV18 | TGTGCCAGCTCGCCCGGGACAGCCTATAATTCACCCCTCCACTTT | CASSPGTAYNSPLHF
. | TRBD2 | TRBJ2-3 | TRBV6-4 | TGTGCCAGCAGTACAGGACTAGTAACAGATACGCAGTATTTT | CASSTGLVTDTQYF
. | TRBD1 | TRBJ2-7 | TRBV27 | TGTGCCAGCAGTTCAGAAGGACAGGGGGTTCCCTACGAGCAGTACTTC | CASSSEGQGVPYEQYF
. | . | TRBJ2-3 | TRBV19 | TGTGCCAGTAGTTCGGGGGCTACTAGCACAGATACGCAGTATTTT | CASSSGATSTDTQYF
. | TRBD1 | TRBJ2-3 | TRBV7-2 | TGTGCCAGCAGCTTACAGACAGGGAAGGATACGCAGTATTTT | CASSLQTGKDTQYF
. | . | TRBJ1-1 | TRBV28 | TGTGCCAGCAGTACTACGTTAGGGGGCACTGAAGCTTTCTTT | CASSTTLGGTEAFF
. | . | TRBJ1-2 | TRBV9 | TGTGCCAGCAGCCAAGCTGGCAGGACCGCTAACTATGGCTACACCTTC | CASSQAGRTANYGYTF
few | . | TRBJ1-2 | TRBV3-1/TRBV3-2 | TGTGCCAGCAGCCAAGATCCGGCCCGACGTGGCTACACCTTC | CASSQDPARRGYTF
few | TRBD1 | TRBJ2-1 | TRBV24-1 | TGTGCCACCAGTGATTCCCGGACAGGGTTTAATAATGAGCAGTTCTTC | CATSDSRTGFNNEQFF
. | . | TRBJ1-2 | TRBV3-1/TRBV3-2 | TGTGCCAGCAGCCAGGGTTCCGGGGGCTATGGCTACACCTTC | CASSQGSGGYGYTF
few | TRBD1 | TRBJ2-7 | TRBV27 | TGTGCCAGCAGTTTTGGACAGGGGAAGAACTACGAGCAGTACTTC | CASSFGQGKNYEQYF
. | . | TRBJ2-1 | TRBV9 | TGTGCCAGCAGCCCCTTATTAGCGGAGTACAATGAGCAGTTCTTC | CASSPLLAEYNEQFF
few | . | TRBJ1-1 | TRBV7-2 | TGTGCCAGCAGCTTAATCGGTGGAAGCACTGAAGCTTTCTTT | CASSLIGGSTEAFF
. | . | TRBJ1-5 | TRBV27 | TGTGCCAGCAGTCGGGGGGAGGAGTTACGGCCCCAGCATTTT | CASSRGEELRPQHF
. | TRBD1 | TRBJ1-1 | TRBV2 | TGTGCCAGCAGTAACAGGGGTGACACTGAAGCTTTCTTT | CASSNRGDTEAFF
. | . | TRBJ2-3 | TRBV11-2 | TGTGCCAGCAGCTTTTATGCCTCTGACACAGATACGCAGTATTTT | CASSFYASDTDTQYF
. | . | TRBJ1-1 | TRBV7-9 | TGTGCCAGCAGCTTATCAAACATGAACACTGAAGCTTTCTTT | CASSLSNMNTEAFF
. | . | TRBJ1-5 | TRBV6-6 | TGTGCCAGCATCAAAGGGCAGGGACACCTCAATCAGCCCCAGCATTTT | CASIKGQGHLNQPQHF
. | . | TRBJ2-7 | TRBV5-1 | TGCGCCAGCAGATTCTCGGGGGCATACGAGCAGTACTTC | CASRFSGAYEQYF
. | TRBD1 | TRBJ1-2 | TRBV7-9 | TGTGCCAGCACCCTAACAGGGGGCGAAAACTATGGCTACACCTTC | CASTLTGGENYGYTF
. | . | TRBJ2-5 | TRBV19 | TGTGCCAGTAGGAGGACAAACCAAGAGACCCAGTACTTC | CASRRTNQETQYF